This TCR beta chain appears in the sequencing data of a study of shared clonotypes between healthy human individuals. Whole-study findings and limits: Naive subsets, compared against memory subsets, generally had larger estimated richness values.

Free of recent acute infections or vaccinations, the donors were healthy HIV-negative adults. This CDR3 is built from 19 residues. Sorted-subset replicate PCR reactions contained 150 to 200 ng DNA, corresponding to 29,000 or so T cell genomes. The protocol was immunoSEQ multiplex PCR, while the TCRdb copy is restricted to in-frame clones and leaves out a portion. The repertoire consists of around 980,000 clones, with 75% to 85% occurring once and the leading ten covering 0.55% to 0.7%. As to this clone: The antigen is undetermined.

The sample taken for sequencing was memory CD4+ T cells from PBMCs. Described subset: CD45RA-negative fraction. This chain links TRBV21-1 with TRBJ2-7; no DNA check was done on the table's D call, TRBD2. TRBV21-1 corresponds to a pseudogene. The TCR sequence derives from a man between 18 and 35 years old in good health. Some clones in this sample may be carry-over from other donors' samples. The CDR3 DNA is TGTGCCAGCAGCAAACGGAGGACTAGCGGTACTCTTCTGGCCTACGAGCAGTACTTC. Protein sequence: CASSKRRTSGTLLAYEQYF.